Each of the 8 T cell receptor beta chains below was sequenced from the same sample in a study of CD8 T cells in ankylosing spondylitis. In TCRdb, the 5' RACE reads were re-called with MiXCR into one record per CDR3 protein. The table records 150,000 to 200,000 distinct CDR3 sequences, around a third of them present only once. The sequenced sample was synovial fluid, either unsorted or a sorted T cell fraction (not recorded which). The receptors here all came from a male donor with ankylosing spondylitis.

The chain couples TRBV10-2 to TRBJ1-2; D possibly corresponds to TRBD1 (5 bases). Trimming cost V 6 bases and J 4 bases, with 18 bases left between them. CDR1 and CDR2 from the germline V gene are WSHSY and SAAADI. The CDR3 has 15 amino acids. The CDR3 loop reads CASSEPGPSGYGYTF. The CDR3 nucleotides read TGCGCCAGCAGCGAGCCAGGGCCTTCGGGCTATGGCTACACCTTC.

This clonotype has more than one count but fewer than ten. The chain links TRBV4-2 to TRBJ1-6, with D hard to call. The CDR3 consists of 15 residues. Trimming stripped 0 bases from V and 8 bases from J, with 11 bases between. Germline CDR1 LGHNA, CDR2 YNFKEQ. CDR3 nucleotide sequence: TGTGCCAGCAGCCAAGATGACACAGAGTATTCACCCCTCCACTTT. This sequence encodes CASSQDDTEYSPLHF.

The chain employs TRBV7-9 and TRBJ1-4; possibly TRBD1 for D (5 bases). The CDR3 covers 15 residues. The germline CDR1 and CDR2 sequences are SEHNR and FQNEAQ (reference sequence). V lost 1 base, J lost 1 base, and 7 bases lay in between. The CDR3 loop reads CASSLGGGTNEKLFF. DNA for the CDR3: TGTGCCAGCAGCTTAGGTGGGGGAACTAATGAAAAACTGTTTTTT.

This clonotype came up many times. The CDR3 DNA is TGCAGCGTCGCTGGGACTAGCGGGACCTACAATGAGCAGTTCTTC. This encodes CSVAGTSGTYNEQFF. V usage is TRBV29-1 and J usage is TRBJ2-1; TRBD2 aligns across 13 bases. V shed 6 bases, J shed 2 bases, and the junction held 4 bases outside the gene matches. From germline, CDR1 is SQVTM and CDR2 ANQGSEA. The CDR3 consists of 15 residues.

The chain couples TRBV12-3 or TRBV12-4 to TRBJ2-2; no definite D call. There are 16 residues in the CDR3. V dropped 4 bases and J dropped 3 bases, with 15 bases sitting between them. Here the CDR3 reads CASSYSKVLDTGELFF. The CDR3 coding sequence is TGTGCCAGCAGTTACAGTAAGGTCTTGGACACCGGGGAGCTGTTTTTT.

A few counts support this clonotype. This chain uses TRBV4-1 with TRBJ2-7, with 9 bases that match TRBD2. Germline values: CDR1 MGHRA, CDR2 YSYEKL. The V gene end was trimmed by 4 bases and the J gene end by 4 bases; junction bases not matched to a gene: 8. CDR3 length equals 15 residues. The CDR3 DNA reads as TGCGCCAGCAGCCTCCGACTAGCGGAAACATACGAGCAGTACTTC. Amino acids: CASSLRLAETYEQYF.

V gene TRBV18 combines with J gene TRBJ2-1; 9 bases map to TRBD2. This CDR3 has 15 amino acids. J was trimmed by 12 bases and V by 2 bases; bases with no gene match: 11. In germline, CDR1 is KGHSH, CDR2 LQKENI. CDR3 sequence (DNA): TGTGCCAGCTCACCAATAATAGCGGGAGAAGAGGGGCAGTTCTTC. Translating gives CASSPIIAGEEGQFF.

This clonotype was picked up a small number of times. V is TRBV5-1 and J is TRBJ1-6; 9 nucleotides align to TRBD1. Trimming removed 1 base from V and 9 bases from J; junction bases left unmatched: 8. This CDR3 has 16 residues. Germline loops: CDR1 SGHRS, CDR2 YFSETQ. The CDR3 DNA is TGCGCCAGCAGCTTGACCACCGACAGGGGGGGTTCACCCCTCCACTTT. Translation gives CASSLTTDRGGSPLHF.